This TCR beta chain was identified in a study of vaccination effects on CD4 cells after COVID-19. Peptide-pool stimulation followed by sequencing identified expanded antigen-specific CD4+ clonotypes in the ViraFEST assay. An approximately 10-day culture period preceded the isolation of CD4+ T cells. The study found no prior SARS-CoV-2 infection in the vaccine recipients, who tested negative for nucleocapsid antibodies. The assay was immunoSEQ multiplex PCR, and TCRdb's table has in-frame clones only and misses some. The table includes some 69,000 clones, 65% to 80% detected once. Germline-derived CDR1 and CDR2 are LGHNA and YSLEER. The CDR3 runs to 13 residues. V lost 4 bases to trimming and J lost 5 bases, with 10 bases between them. Study conclusions and caveats: Common cold coronaviruses were cross-recognized by only 1 of 255 vaccine-induced clones in healthy vaccinees.

With respect to this clone: Its antigen is as yet unknown.

This chain connects TRBV4-3 to TRBJ2-3; weak D call: TRBD2 (6 bases). The receptor was derived from a human donor who received a COVID-19 vaccine. This specimen was CD4+ T cells from PBMCs cultured with HCoV-NL63 spike peptides, taken before COVID-19 vaccination. The chain's CDR3 is CASSPMRGDTQYF. DNA for the CDR3: TGCGCCAGCAGCCCTATGCGGGGAGATACGCAGTATTTT.